This TCR beta chain was sequenced during a study of Ad26.COV2.S vaccination and SARS-CoV-2 variants. Study as a whole: Ad26.COV2.S arm of COV1001 included the donor. Intramuscular Ad26.COV2.S doses were given once or twice, 56 days apart.

Treatment specified: around 19 received Ad26.COV2.S at low or high dose, single or two shots; roughly 5 received placebo; per-sample allocation not given. The study sampled participants on day 63 after the first vaccine or placebo injection. The individual, an adult aged 18-55 years, was a donor in Boston. CDR1 is SGHRS, CDR2 YFSETQ, per germline. The CDR3 runs to 16 residues. V trimming: 4 bases; J trimming: 3 bases; junction bases outside the gene matches: 9. Libraries were prepared by immunoSEQ multiplex PCR; TCRdb keeps only in-frame clonotypes and omits some of them. The data contain 200,000 to 300,000 clones, over 75% of them singletons.

This sequence originates from a person aged 18 to 59 who received the Ad26.COV2.S COVID-19 vaccine or a placebo. The V call is TRBV5-1, the J call TRBJ2-1, with 8 bases lining up with TRBD1. Sequenced here: peripheral blood, sampled in a trial of Ad26.COV2.S vaccine versus placebo. The CDR3: CASSGRTGSIYNEQFF. CDR3 nucleotide sequence: TGCGCCAGCAGCGGGCGGACAGGGAGTATCTACAATGAGCAGTTCTTC.